These T cell receptor beta chains were read from a single sample in a study of blood T cell repertoires in COVID-19. Sequenced by immunoSEQ multiplex PCR; TCRdb stores in-frame clones only, minus some. The table shows about 100,000 clones, with approximately 84% occurring only once. The sample was peripheral blood. These receptors were obtained from a human donor in a cohort sampled during active COVID-19. CDR3s include the opening cysteine and the closing phenylalanine or tryptophan. A D gene is named only where the DNA matches it firmly. Where a row states a size, it is once, few, many or the class of an expanded clone; other rows omit it.

>11|TRBV3-1/TRBV3-2|.|.|TRBJ1-1
TGTGCCAGCAGCCAGCGTGGTGAAGCTTTCTTT
CASSQRGEAFF
>14|TRBV2|.|.|TRBJ2-7
TGTGCCAGCAAGAAAAGCGGGCCAACCTACGAGCAGTACTTC
CASKKSGPTYEQYF
>18|TRBV6-2/TRBV6-3|.|TRBD2|TRBJ2-2
TGTGCCAGCAGTTATCAGACTAGCGGTCGAACGAACACCGGGGAGCTGTTTTTT
CASSYQTSGRTNTGELFF
>13|TRBV19|.|.|TRBJ1-1
TGTGCCAGTAGGTCAGCAGGGGACACTGAAGCTTTCTTT
CASRSAGDTEAFF
>15|TRBV10-3|once|TRBD1|TRBJ2-7
TGTGCCATCAGTGAGTCGACAGGGCACACCTACGAGCAGTACTTC
CAISESTGHTYEQYF
>11|TRBV11-2|few|.|TRBJ2-7
TGTGCCAGCAGCCGGGGCTACGAGCAGTACTTC
CASSRGYEQYF
>15|TRBV27|.|TRBD1|TRBJ2-7
TGTGCCAGCAGTTTATCAGGACAGGGGATCTACGAGCAGTACTTC
CASSLSGQGIYEQYF
>14|TRBV18|.|.|TRBJ1-6
TGTGCCAGCTCATTGGGCGGGCAGGACTCACCCCTCCACTTT
CASSLGGQDSPLHF
>15|TRBV11-2|.|TRBD1|TRBJ2-7
TGTGCCAGCAGCCCATCCCCGACAGGGTCCAACGAGCAGTACTTC
CASSPSPTGSNEQYF
>15|TRBV28|.|.|TRBJ2-4
TGTGCCAGCAGTTTAAAGTTCGGGGCCAAAAACATTCAGTACTTC
CASSLKFGAKNIQYF
>14|TRBV19|.|.|TRBJ1-2
TGTGCCAGTAGTCCCCCCGGAGGGCGGGGCGGCTACACCTTC
CASSPPGGRGGYTF
>16|TRBV7-8|.|TRBD1|TRBJ2-7
TGTGCCAGCAGCTCGGGACAGGGGGCCGACCCCTACGAGCAGTACTTC
CASSSGQGADPYEQYF
>13|TRBV7-3|.|.|TRBJ1-1
TGTGCCAGCAGCTTAGAGCGGAACACTGAAGCTTTCTTT
CASSLERNTEAFF
>12|TRBV3-1/TRBV3-2|.|.|TRBJ2-3
TGTGCCAGCAGCCAACAGGAAAATACGCAGTATTTT
CASSQQENTQYF
>16|TRBV28|.|.|TRBJ1-6
TGTGCCAGCAGTTTAGGGACTACAGGGCATAATTCACCCCTCCACTTT
CASSLGTTGHNSPLHF
>14|TRBV7-3|once|TRBD1|TRBJ2-6
TGTGCCAGCAGCCCTGGGACAGGGTCCCACGTCCTGACTTTC
CASSPGTGSHVLTF
>16|TRBV7-2|.|.|TRBJ2-7
TGTGCCAGCAGCTTAGGGCAGGGGCCCTCAATCTGGGAGCAGTACTTC
CASSLGQGPSIWEQYF
>16|TRBV6-6|.|.|TRBJ1-4
TGTGCCAGCAGTGCAAAACAGGGAGCAACTAATGAAAAACTGTTTTTT
CASSAKQGATNEKLFF
>14|TRBV28|.|.|TRBJ1-5
TGTGCCAGCAACTGGGGGGGGGATGGTCAGCCCCAGCATTTT
CASNWGGDGQPQHF
>15|TRBV5-1|.|TRBD1|TRBJ2-1
TGCGCCAGCAGCTTGGGGCAGGGGGCTCGCGATGAGCAGTTCTTC
CASSLGQGARDEQFF
>14|TRBV7-9|.|TRBD2|TRBJ2-2
TGTGCCACGATGGGGACTAGCAGTACCGGGGAGCTGTTTTTT
CATMGTSSTGELFF
>13|TRBV5-1|.|TRBD2|TRBJ2-7
TGCGCCAGCAGCGGATCTAGCGGCCGCGAGCAGTACTTC
CASSGSSGREQYF